This T cell receptor (beta chain) was profiled in a study of regulatory T cells in long-lasting Graves disease. Study as a whole: A definition of persistent Graves' disease required over 5 years of antithyroid drugs plus positive TSH receptor antibodies.

A note on this clonotype: Antigen unknown. With a much larger clone just one base away, this may be a read error.

Time point defined: persistent/refractory GD, antithyroid drugs over 5 years with positive TRAb. RNA from PBMCs was the source of the TCR library. Germline lookup yields CDR1 GTSNPN and CDR2 SVGIG (reference sequence). The germline V and J ends were trimmed by 8 bases and 10 bases, with 9 bases remaining between them. There are 8 residues in the CDR3. General study findings and limits: TCR diversity was lower in persistent Graves' patients (versus newly diagnosed ones). The persistent group shared some 2,700 public clonotypes, more than the roughly 970 shared by new patients.

Construction of the TCR beta libraries employed iRepertoire HTBI primers in conjunction with Arm-PCR of CDR3 regions. In the original workflow: The samples yielded approximately 62 TRBV and roughly 15 TRBJ segments. TCRdb fed the multiplex PCR reads into MiXCR, producing one record per CDR3 protein. The V and J calls, along with clone size, are taken from TCRdb and not from the paper's own processing. This sample yields a few hundred thousand distinct CDR3 sequences, of which 23% are seen a single time; around 24% belongs to the top ten. The clonotype originates from a female donor with Graves disease. The sample was peripheral blood mononuclear cells (PBMCs), taken when the disease was refractory, from a patient treated with antithyroid drugs. This chain joins TRBV30 and TRBJ2-7; D not certain. The CDR3 region has the DNA TGTGCCCGAGGTGGTCAGTACTTC. Protein product: CARGGQYF.